The clone carrying this T cell receptor (beta chain) was counted between two and nine times. Antigen: not known. V was shortened by 3 bases and J by 2 bases, with 12 bases between the two germline ends. The germline V gene encodes CDR1 GTSNPN and CDR2 SVGIG (reference sequence). The CDR3 spans 14 residues. Study results and caveats: The TCR gene usage of tumor memory CD4+ T cells clustered together with blood and lymph node memory CD4+ cells and with lymph node naive CD4+ cells. Tumor Tregs overlapped most with tumor, then blood, naive CD4+ cells.

Full-length variable regions came from constant-region reverse primers plus semi-nested Nested Universal Primer A PCR. TCRdb called the 5' RACE reads again in MiXCR, with one record for every CDR3 protein. The table records over 50,000 distinct CDR3 sequences, approximately 23% of them present only once. The sequenced sample consisted of tumor-infiltrating naive CD4+ T cells sorted from the breast tumor. Sample subset: naive CD4+ T cells, CD4+CD45RA+CD25-. The genes are TRBV30 and TRBJ2-3, with a possible D match to TRBD2 (6 bases). This clonotype was sampled from a female donor with breast cancer. DNA for the CDR3: TGTGCCTGGAGGGGGGGAGCGGCCACAGATACGCAGTATTTT. It is translated as CAWRGGAATDTQYF.